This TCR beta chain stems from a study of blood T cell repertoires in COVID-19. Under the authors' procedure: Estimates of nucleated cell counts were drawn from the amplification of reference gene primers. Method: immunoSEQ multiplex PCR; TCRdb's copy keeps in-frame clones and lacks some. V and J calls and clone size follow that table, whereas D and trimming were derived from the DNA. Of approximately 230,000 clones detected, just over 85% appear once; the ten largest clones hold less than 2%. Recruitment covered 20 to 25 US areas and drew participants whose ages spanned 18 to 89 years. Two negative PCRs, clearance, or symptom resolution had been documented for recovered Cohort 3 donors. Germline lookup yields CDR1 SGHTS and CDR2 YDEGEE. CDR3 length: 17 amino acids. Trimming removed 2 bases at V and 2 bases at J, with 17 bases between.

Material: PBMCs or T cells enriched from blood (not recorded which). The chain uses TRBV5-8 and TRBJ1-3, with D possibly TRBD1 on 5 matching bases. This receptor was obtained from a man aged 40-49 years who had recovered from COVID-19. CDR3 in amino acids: CASSLPGGGITGNTIYF. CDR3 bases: TGTGCCAGCAGCTTACCCGGGGGTGGTATTACTGGAAACACCATATATTTT.